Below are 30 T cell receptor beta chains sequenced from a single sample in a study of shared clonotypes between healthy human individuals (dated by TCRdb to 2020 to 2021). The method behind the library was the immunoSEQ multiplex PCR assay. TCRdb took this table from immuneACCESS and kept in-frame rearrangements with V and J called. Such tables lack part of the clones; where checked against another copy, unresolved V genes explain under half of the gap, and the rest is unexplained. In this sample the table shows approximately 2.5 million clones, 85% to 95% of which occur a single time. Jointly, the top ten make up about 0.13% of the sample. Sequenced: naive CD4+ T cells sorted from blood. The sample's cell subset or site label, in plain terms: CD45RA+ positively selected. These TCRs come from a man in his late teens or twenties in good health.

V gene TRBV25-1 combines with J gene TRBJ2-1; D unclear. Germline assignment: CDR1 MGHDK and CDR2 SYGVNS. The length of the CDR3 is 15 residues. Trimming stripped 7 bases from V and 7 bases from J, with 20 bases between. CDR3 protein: CASTPEAAGRNEQFF. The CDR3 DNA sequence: TGTGCCAGCACTCCCGAGGCCGCCGGTCGGAATGAGCAGTTCTTC.

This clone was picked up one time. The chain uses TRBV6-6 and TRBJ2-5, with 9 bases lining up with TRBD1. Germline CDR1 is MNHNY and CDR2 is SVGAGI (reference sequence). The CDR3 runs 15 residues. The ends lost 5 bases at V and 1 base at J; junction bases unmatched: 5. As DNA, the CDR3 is TGTGCCAGCAGTGCACAGGGGGCACGCCAAGAGACCCAGTACTTC. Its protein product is CASSAQGARQETQYF.

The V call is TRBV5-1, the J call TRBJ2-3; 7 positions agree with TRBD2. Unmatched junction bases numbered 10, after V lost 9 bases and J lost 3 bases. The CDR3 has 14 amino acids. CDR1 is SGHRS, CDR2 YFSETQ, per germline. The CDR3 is CATHIGGSTDTQYF. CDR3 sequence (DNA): TGCGCCACCCACATCGGGGGGTCGACAGATACGCAGTATTTT. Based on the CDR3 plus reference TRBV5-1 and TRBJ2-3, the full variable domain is KAGVTQTPRYLIKTRGQQVTLSCSPISGHRSVSWYQQTPGQGLQFLFEYFSETQRNKGNFPGRFSGRQFSNSRSEMNVSTLELGDSALYLCATHIGGSTDTQYFGPGTRLTVL.

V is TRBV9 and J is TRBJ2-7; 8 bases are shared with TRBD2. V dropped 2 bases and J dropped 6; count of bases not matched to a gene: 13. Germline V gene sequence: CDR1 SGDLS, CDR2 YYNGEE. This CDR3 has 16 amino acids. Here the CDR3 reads CASSVGSTSGLVEQYF. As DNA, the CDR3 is TGTGCCAGCAGCGTGGGATCAACTAGCGGACTCGTCGAGCAGTACTTC. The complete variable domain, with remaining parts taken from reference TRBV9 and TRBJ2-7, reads DSGVTQTPKHLITATGQRVTLRCSPRSGDLSVYWYQQSLDQGLQFLIQYYNGEERAKGNILERFSAQQFPDLHSELNLSSLELGDSALYFCASSVGSTSGLVEQYFGPGTRLTVT.

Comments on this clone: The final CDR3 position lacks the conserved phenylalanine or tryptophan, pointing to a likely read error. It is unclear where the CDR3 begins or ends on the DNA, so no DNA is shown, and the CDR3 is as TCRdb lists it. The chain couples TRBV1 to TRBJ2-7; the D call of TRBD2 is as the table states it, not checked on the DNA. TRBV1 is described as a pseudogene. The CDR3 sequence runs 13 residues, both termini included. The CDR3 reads CTSSFPSRVLTNP.

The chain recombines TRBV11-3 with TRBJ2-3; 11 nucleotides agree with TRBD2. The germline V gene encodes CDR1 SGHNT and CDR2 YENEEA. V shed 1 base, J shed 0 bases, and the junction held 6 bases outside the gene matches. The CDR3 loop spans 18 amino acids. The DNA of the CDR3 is TGTGCCAGCAGCTTAGGGGCCTTAGCGGGAGGGAGCACAGATACGCAGTATTTT. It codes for CASSLGALAGGSTDTQYF.

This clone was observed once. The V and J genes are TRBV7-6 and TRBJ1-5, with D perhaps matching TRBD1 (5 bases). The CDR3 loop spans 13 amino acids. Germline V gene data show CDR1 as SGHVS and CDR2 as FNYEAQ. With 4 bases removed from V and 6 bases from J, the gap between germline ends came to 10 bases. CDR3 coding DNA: TGTGCCAGCAGCTCGCACGGGGGTCAGCCCCAGCATTTT. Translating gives CASSSHGGQPQHF.

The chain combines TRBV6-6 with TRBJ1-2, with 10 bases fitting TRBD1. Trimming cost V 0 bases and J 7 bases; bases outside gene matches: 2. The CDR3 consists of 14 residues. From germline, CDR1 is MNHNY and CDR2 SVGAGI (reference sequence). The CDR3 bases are TGTGCCAGCAGTTACTCCGGGACAGGGGCTGGCTACACCTTC. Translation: CASSYSGTGAGYTF.

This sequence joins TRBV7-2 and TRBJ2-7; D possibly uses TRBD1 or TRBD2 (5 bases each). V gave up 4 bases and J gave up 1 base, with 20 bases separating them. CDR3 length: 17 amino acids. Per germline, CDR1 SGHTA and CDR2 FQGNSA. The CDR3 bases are TGTGCCAGCAGCTCGCGCTACGGGGCGGGCCCTTCCTACGAGCAGTACTTC. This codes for CASSSRYGAGPSYEQYF.

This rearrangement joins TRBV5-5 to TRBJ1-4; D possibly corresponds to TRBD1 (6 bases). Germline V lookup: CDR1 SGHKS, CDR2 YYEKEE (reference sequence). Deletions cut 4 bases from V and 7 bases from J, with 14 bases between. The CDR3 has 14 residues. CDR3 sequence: CASSLGGPGEKLFF. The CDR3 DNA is TGTGCCAGCAGCCTAGGGGGGCCCGGTGAAAAACTGTTTTTT.

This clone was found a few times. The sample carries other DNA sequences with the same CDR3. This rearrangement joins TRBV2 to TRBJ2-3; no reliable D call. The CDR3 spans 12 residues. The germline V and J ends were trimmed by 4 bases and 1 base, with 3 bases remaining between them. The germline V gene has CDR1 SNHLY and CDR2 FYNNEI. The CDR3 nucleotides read TGTGCCAGCAGTGTTGGCACAGATACGCAGTATTTT. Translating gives CASSVGTDTQYF.

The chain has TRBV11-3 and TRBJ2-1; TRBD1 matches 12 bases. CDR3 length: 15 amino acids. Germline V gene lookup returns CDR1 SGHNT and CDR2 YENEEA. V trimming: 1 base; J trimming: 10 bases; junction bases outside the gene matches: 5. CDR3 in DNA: TGTGCCAGCAGCTTAGTTGGGACAGGGGGCGGAGAGCAGTTCTTC. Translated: CASSLVGTGGGEQFF.

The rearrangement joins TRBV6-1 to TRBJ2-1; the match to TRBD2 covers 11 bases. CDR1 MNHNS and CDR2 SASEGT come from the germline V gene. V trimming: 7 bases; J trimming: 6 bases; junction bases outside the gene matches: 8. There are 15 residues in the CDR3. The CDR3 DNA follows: TGTGCCAGCAACGACGGGACTAGCGGCCGCAATGAGCAGTTCTTC. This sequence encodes CASNDGTSGRNEQFF.

The CDR3 sequence is CASRLTSVNTGELFF. Written as DNA, the CDR3 is TGTGCCAGCAGATTGACTAGCGTAAACACCGGGGAGCTGTTTTTT. The chain couples TRBV6-4 to TRBJ2-2; 8 bases match TRBD2. This CDR3 has 15 residues. Germline CDR1 MRHNA, CDR2 SNTAGT. V lost 6 bases to trimming and J lost 2 bases; unmatched junction nucleotides: 5.

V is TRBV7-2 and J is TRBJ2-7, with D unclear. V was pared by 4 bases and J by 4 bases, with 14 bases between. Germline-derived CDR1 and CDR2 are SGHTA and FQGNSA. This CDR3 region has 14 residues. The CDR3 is CASSSLWGLYEQYF. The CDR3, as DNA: TGTGCCAGCAGCTCCCTGTGGGGTCTGTACGAGCAGTACTTC.

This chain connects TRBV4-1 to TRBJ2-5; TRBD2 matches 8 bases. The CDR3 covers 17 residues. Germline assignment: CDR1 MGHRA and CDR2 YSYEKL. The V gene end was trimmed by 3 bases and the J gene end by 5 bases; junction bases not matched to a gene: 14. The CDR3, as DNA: TGCGCCAGCAGCCACGCCGTAGCGGGGAAAATGGTGGAGACCCAGTACTTC. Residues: CASSHAVAGKMVETQYF.

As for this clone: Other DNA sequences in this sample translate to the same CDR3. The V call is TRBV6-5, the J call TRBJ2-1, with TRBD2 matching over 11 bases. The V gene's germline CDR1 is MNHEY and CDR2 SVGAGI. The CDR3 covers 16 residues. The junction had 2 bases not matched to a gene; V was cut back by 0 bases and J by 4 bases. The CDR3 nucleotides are TGTGCCAGCAGTTACTCTCTAGCGGGGGGATACAATGAGCAGTTCTTC. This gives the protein CASSYSLAGGYNEQFF.

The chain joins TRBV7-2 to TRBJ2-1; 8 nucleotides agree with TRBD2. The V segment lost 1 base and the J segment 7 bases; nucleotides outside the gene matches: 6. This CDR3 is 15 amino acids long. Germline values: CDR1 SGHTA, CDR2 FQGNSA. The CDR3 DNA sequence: TGTGCCAGCAGCTTAGAAGGGACTAGTCCTAATGAGCAGTTCTTC. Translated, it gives CASSLEGTSPNEQFF.

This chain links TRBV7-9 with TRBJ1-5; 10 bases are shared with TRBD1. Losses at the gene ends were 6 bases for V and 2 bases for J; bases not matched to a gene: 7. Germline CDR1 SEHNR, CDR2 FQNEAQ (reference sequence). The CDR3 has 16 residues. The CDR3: CASSPAGTGGNQPQHF. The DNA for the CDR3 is TGTGCCAGCAGTCCGGCTGGGACAGGGGGCAATCAGCCCCAGCATTTT.

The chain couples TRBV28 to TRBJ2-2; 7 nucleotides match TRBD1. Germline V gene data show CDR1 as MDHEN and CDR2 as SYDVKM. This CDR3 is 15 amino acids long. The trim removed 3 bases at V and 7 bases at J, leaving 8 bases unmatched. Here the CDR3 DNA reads TGTGCCAGCAGTTTCGTTATACAGGGGCACGGGGAGCTGTTTTTT. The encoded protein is CASSFVIQGHGELFF.

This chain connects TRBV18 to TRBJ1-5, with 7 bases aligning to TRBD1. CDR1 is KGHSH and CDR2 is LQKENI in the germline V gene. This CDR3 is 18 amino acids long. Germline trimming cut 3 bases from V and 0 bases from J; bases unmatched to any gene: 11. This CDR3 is CASSPIRQGGDSNQPQHF. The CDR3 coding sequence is TGTGCCAGCTCACCGATACGACAGGGTGGAGATAGCAATCAGCCCCAGCATTTT.

DNA of the CDR3: TGCGCCAGCAGCCAAGATCTAATGAGGGAGCAGTACTTC. Translated, it gives CASSQDLMREQYF. The chain carries TRBV4-1 and TRBJ2-7; D is unclear. Trimming removed 0 bases from V and 7 bases from J, with 10 bases in between. Germline-derived CDR1 and CDR2 are MGHRA and YSYEKL. The CDR3 is 13 residues long.

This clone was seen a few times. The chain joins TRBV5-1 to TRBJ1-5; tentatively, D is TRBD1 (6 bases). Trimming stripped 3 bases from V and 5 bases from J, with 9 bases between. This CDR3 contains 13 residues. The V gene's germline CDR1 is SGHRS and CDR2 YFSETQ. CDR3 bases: TGCGCCAGCAGCTCCTGGACAGATCAGCCCCAGCATTTT. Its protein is CASSSWTDQPQHF.

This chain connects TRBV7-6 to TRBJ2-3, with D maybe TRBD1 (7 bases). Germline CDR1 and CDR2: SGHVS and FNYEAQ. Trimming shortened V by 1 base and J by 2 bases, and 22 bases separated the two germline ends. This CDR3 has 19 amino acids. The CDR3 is CASSLGPGAGGPHTDTQYF. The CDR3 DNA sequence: TGTGCCAGCAGCTTAGGGCCCGGGGCAGGGGGGCCCCACACAGATACGCAGTATTTT.

CDR3 in DNA: TGTGCCTGGAGTGGGACCCGTAGAGCACCCCTCCACTTT. It is translated as CAWSGTRRAPLHF. The V call is TRBV30, the J call TRBJ1-6; D unresolved. Trimming stripped 1 base from V and 11 bases from J, with 12 bases between. Germline CDR1 GTSNPN, CDR2 SVGIG (reference sequence). The length of the CDR3 is 13 residues.

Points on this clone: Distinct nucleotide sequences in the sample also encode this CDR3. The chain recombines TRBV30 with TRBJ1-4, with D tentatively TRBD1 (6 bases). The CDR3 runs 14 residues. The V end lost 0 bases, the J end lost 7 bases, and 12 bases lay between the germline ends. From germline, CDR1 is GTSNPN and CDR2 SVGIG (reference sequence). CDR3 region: CAWSVQGGGEKLFF. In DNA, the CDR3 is TGTGCCTGGAGTGTTCAAGGGGGGGGTGAAAAACTGTTTTTT.

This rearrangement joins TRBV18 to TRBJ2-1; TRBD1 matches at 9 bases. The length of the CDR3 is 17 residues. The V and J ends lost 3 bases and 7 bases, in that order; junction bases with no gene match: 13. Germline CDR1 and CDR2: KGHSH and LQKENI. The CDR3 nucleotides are TGTGCCAGCTCACCGATAACCGGGACAGGGCTTTTGAATGAGCAGTTCTTC. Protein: CASSPITGTGLLNEQFF.

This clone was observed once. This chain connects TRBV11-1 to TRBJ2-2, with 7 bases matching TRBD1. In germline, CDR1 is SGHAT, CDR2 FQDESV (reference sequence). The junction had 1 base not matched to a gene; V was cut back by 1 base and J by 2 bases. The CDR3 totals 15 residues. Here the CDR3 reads CASSLGQGNTGELFF. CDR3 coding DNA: TGTGCCAGCAGCTTAGGACAGGGAAACACCGGGGAGCTGTTTTTT.

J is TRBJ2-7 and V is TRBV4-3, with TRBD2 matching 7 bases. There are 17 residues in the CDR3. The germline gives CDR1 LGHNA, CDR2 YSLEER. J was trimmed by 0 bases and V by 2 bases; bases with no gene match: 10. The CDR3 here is CASSQFPGASGSYEQYF. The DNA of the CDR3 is TGCGCCAGCAGCCAATTCCCCGGGGCTAGCGGCTCCTACGAGCAGTACTTC.

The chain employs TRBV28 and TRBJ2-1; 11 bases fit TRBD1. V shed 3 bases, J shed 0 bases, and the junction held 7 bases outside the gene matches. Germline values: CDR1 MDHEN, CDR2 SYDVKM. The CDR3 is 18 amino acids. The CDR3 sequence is CASSFSGTGGGSYNEQFF. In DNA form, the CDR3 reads TGTGCCAGCAGTTTTTCCGGGACAGGGGGTGGCTCCTACAATGAGCAGTTCTTC.